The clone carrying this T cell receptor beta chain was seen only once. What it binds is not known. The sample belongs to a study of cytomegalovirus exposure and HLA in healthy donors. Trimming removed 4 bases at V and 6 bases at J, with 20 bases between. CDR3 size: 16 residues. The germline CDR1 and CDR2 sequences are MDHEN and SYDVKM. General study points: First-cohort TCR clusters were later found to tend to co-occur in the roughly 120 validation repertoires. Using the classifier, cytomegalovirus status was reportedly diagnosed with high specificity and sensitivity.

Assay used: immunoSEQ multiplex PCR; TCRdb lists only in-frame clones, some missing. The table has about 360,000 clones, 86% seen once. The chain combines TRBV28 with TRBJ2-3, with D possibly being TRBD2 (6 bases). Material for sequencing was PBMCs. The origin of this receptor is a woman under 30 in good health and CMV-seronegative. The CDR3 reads CASSSPLGDSSDTQYF. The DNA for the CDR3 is TGTGCCAGCAGTTCCCCCCTGGGGGACTCTTCCGATACGCAGTATTTT.